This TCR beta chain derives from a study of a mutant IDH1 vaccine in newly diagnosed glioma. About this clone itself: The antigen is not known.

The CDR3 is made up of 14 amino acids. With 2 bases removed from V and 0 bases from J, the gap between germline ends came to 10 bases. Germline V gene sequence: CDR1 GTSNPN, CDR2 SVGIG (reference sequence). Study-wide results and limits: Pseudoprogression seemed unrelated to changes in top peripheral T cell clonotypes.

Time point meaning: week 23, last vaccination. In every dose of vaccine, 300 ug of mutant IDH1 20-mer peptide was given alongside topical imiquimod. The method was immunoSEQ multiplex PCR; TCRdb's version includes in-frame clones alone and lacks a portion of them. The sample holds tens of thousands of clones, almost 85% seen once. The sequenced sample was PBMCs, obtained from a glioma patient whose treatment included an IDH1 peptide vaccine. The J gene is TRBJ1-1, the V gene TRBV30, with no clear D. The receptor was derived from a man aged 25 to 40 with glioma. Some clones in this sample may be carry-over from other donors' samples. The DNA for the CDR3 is TGTGCCTGGAGTTTGACTCCAATGAACACTGAAGCTTTCTTT. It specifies CAWSLTPMNTEAFF.